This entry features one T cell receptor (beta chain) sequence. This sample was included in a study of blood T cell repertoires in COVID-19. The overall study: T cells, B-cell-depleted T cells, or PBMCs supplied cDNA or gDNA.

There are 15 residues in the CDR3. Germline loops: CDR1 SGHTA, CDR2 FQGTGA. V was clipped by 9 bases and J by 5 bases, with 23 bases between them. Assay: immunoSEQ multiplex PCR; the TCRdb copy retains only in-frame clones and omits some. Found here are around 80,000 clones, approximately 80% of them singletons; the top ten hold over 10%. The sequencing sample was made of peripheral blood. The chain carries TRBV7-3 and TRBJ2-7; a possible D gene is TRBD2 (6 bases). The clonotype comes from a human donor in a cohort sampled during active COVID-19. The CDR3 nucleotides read TGTGCCAGTGGCGGTGAAGTCGCGGGGTTTAACGAGCAGTACTTC. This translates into CASGGEVAGFNEQYF.